This TCR beta chain was documented in a study of blood T cell repertoires in COVID-19. Study overall: PBMCs, B-cell-depleted T cells, or T cells were the source of the cDNA or gDNA that made up the material.

CDR3 size: 16 residues. The germline gives CDR1 MNHNS, CDR2 SASEGT. V lost 1 base to trimming and J lost 1 base, with 12 bases between them. The authors' processing: The authors estimated nucleated cell counts from reference gene primer amplification. The table came from immunoSEQ multiplex PCR; TCRdb's copy has only in-frame clones and leaves some out. From that table come the V and J calls and clone size; the DNA was used to work out D and trimming. The table records approximately 79,000 clones, around 89% of them present only once. In this sample, this clone turned up a few times. This TCR was sampled from a man aged 55 to 70 with acute or convalescent COVID-19. The material sequenced was peripheral blood. V gene TRBV6-1 combines with J gene TRBJ2-3; no definite D call. As DNA, the CDR3 is TGTGCCAGCAGTGAAGGACTCAAGACGCGCACAGATACGCAGTATTTT. Its translation is CASSEGLKTRTDTQYF.